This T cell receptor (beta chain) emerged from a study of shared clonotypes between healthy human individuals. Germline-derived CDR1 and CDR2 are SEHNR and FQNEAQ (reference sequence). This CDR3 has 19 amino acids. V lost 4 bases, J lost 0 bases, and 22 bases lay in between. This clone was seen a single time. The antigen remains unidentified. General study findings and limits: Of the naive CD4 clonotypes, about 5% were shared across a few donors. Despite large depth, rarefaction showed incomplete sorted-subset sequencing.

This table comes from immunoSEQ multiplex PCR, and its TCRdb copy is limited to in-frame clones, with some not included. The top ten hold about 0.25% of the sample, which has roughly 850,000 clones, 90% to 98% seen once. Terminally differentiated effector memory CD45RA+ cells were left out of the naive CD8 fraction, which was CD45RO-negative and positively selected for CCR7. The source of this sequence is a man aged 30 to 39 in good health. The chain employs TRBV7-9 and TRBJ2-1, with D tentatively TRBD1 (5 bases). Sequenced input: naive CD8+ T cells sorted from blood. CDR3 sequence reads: CASSSRVRAFSSSYNEQFF. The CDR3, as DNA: TGTGCCAGCAGCTCCCGGGTCAGGGCCTTCTCAAGCTCCTACAATGAGCAGTTCTTC. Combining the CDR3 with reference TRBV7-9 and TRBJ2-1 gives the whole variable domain DTGVSQNPRHKITKRGQNVTFRCDPISEHNRLYWYRQTLGQGPEFLTYFQNEAQLEKSRLLSDRFSAERPKGSFSTLEIQRTEQGDSAMYLCASSSRVRAFSSSYNEQFFGPGTRLTVL.